The clone carrying this T cell receptor beta chain was detected only once. Its antigen is unidentified. It was roughly 210 ng DNA, around 32,000 T cell genomes, that sorted-subset replicate PCRs used. The protocol was immunoSEQ multiplex PCR, while the TCRdb copy is restricted to in-frame clones and leaves out a portion. Of around 980,000 clones in the sample, 75% to 80% were seen once. This specimen belongs to a study of shared clonotypes between healthy human individuals. Study-level results: The study's rarefaction showed incomplete sorted-subset sequencing despite large depth.

The clonotype comes from a man between 18 and 35 years old in good health. Some clones in this sample may be carry-over from other donors' samples. Material: memory CD4+ T cells from PBMCs. This sample's subset: CD45RA-negative fraction.

The CDR3 DNA reads as TGTGCCTGGACCGTTGGGGGGCCTGGAAACACCATATATTTT. Amino acids: CAWTVGGPGNTIYF. The chain couples TRBV30 to TRBJ1-3; D perhaps matches TRBD1 (6 bases). Germline V gene lookup returns CDR1 GTSNPN and CDR2 SVGIG (reference sequence). V was trimmed by 4 bases and J by 2 bases, leaving 12 bases between them. CDR3 length equals 14 residues.